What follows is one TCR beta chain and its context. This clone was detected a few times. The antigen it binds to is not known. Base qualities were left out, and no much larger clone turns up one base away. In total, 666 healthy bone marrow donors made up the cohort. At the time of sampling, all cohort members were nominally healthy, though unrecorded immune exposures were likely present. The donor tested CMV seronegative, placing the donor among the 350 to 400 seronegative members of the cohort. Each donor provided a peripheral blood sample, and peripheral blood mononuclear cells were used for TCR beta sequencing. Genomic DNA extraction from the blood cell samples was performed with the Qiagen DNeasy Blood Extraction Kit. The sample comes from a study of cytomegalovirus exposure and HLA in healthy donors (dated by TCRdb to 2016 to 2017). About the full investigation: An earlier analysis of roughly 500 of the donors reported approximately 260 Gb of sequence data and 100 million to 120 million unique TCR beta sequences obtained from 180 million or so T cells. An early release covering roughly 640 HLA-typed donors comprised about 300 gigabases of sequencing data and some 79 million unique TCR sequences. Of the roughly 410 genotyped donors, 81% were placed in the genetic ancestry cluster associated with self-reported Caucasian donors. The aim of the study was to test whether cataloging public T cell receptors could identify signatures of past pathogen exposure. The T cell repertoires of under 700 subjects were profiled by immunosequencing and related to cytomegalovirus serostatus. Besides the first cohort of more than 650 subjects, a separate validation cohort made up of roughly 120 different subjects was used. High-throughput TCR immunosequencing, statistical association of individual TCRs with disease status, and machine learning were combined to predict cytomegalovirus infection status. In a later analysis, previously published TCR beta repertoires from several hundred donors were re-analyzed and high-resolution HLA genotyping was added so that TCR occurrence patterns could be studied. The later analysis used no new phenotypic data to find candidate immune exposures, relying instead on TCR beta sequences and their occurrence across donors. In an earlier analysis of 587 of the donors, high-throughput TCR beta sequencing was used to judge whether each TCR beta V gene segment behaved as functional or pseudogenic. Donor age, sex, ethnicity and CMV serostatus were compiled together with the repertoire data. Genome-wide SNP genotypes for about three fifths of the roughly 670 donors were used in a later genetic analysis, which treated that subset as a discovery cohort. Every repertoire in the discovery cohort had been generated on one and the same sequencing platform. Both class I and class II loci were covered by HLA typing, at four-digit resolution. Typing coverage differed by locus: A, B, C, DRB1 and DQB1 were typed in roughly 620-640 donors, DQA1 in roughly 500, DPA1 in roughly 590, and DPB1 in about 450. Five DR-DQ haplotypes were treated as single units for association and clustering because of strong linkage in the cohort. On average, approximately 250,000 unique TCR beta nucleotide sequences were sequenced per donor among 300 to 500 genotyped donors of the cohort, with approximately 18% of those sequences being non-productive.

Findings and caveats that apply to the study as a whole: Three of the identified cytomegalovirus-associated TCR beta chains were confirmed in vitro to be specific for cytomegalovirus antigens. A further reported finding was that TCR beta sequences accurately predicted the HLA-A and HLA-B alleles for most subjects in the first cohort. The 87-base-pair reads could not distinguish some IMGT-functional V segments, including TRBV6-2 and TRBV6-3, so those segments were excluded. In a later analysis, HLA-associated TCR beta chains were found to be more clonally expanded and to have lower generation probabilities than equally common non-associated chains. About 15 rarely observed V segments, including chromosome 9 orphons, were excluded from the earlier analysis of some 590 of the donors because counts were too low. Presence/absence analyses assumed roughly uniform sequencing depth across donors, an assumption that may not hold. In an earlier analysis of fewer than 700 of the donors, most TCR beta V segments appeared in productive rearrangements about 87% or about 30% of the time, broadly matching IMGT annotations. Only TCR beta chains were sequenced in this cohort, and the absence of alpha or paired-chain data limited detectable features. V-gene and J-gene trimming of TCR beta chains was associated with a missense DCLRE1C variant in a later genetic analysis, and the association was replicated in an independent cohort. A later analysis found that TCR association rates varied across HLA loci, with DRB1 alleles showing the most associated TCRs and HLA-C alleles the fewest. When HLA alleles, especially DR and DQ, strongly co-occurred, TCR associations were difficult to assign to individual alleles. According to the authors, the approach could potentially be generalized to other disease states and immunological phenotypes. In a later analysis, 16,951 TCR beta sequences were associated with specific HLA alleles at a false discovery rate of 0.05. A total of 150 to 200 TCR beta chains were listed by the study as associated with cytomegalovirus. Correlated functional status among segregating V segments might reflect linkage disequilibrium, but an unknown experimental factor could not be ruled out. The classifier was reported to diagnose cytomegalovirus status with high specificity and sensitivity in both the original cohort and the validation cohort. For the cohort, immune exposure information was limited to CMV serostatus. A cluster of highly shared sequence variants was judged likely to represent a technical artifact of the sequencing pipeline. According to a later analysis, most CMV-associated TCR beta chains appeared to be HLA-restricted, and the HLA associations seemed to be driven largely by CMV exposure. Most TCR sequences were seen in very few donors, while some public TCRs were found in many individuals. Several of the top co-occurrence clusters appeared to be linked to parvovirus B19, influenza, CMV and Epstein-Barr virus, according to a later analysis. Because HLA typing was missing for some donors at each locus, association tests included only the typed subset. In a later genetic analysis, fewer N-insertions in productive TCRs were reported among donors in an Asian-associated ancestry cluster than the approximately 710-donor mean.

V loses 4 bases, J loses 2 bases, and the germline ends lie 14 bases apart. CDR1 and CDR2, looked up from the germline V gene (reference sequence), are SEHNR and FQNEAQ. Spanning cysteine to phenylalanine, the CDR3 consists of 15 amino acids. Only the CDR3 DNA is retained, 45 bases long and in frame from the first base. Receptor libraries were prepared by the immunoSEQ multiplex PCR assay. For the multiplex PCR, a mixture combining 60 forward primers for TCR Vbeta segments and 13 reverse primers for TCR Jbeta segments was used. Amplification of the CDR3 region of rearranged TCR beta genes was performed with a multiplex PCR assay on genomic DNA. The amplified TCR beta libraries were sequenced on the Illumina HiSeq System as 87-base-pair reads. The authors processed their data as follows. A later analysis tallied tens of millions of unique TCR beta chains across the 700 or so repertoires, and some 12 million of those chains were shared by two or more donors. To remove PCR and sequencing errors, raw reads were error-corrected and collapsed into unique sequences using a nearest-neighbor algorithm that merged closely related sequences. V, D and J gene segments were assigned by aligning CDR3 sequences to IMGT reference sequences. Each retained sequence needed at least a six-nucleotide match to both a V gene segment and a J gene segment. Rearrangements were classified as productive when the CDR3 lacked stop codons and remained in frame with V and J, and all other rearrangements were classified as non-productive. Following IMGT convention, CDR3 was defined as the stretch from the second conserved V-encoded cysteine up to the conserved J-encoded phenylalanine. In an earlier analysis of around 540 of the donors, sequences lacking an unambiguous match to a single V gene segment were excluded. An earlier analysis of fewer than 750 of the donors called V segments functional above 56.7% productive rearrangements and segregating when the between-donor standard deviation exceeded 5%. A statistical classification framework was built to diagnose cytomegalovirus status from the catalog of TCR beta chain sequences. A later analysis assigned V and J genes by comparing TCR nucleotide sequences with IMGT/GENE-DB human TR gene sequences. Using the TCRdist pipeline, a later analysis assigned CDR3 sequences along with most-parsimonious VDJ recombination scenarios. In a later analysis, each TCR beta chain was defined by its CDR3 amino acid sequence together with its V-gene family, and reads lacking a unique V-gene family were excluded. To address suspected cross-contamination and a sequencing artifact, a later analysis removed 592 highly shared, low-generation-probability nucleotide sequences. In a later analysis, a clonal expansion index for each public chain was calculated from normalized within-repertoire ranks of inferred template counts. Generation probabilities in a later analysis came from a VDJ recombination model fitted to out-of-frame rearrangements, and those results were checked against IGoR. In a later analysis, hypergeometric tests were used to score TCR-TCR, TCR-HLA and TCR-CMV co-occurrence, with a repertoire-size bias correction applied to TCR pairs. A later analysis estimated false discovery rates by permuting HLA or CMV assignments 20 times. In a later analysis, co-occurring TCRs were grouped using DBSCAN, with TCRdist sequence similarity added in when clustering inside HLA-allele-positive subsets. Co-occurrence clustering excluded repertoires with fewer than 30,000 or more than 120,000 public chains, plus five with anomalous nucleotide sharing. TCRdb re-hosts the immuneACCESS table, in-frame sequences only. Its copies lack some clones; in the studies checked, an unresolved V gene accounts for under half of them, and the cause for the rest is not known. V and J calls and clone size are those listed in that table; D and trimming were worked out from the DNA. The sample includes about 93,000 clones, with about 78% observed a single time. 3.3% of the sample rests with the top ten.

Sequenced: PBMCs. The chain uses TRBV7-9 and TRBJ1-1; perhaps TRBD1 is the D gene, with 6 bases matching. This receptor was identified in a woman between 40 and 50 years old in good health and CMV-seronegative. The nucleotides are TGTGCCAGCAGCTCCCACAGGGATCTTAACACTGAAGCTTTCTTT. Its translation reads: CASSSHRDLNTEAFF.